The 7 T cell receptor beta chains reported below all come from one sample, sequenced in a study of T cell changes during pregnancy in multiple sclerosis. Assay: immunoSEQ multiplex PCR; the TCRdb copy retains only in-frame clones and omits some. The sample shows more than 25,000 clones, roughly nine tenths of them seen only once. The specimen comprised CD8+ T cells from peripheral blood mononuclear cells, sampled in the second trimester of pregnancy. These receptors were obtained from a female donor in good health, enrolled as a control in a pregnancy study.

The chain uses TRBV27 and TRBJ1-2, with D possibly TRBD1 on 6 matching bases. This CDR3 has 13 residues. Germline CDR1 MNHEY, CDR2 SMNVEV (reference sequence). V was shortened by 2 bases and J by 6 bases, with 10 bases between the two germline ends. CDR3 in amino acids: CASSLGGADGYTF. CDR3 DNA sequence: TGTGCCAGCAGTTTAGGGGGCGCGGATGGCTACACCTTC.

The V call is TRBV6-5, the J call TRBJ2-5, with TRBD2 matching 10 bases. CDR3 length: 14 residues. With 5 bases clipped from V and 2 bases from J, the junction kept 2 bases outside the gene matches. Per the germline V gene, CDR1 is MNHEY and CDR2 is SVGAGI. CDR3 amino acids: CASSEGLAQETQYF. The CDR3 DNA follows: TGTGCCAGCAGTGAGGGACTAGCGCAAGAGACCCAGTACTTC.

The V and J genes are TRBV29-1 and TRBJ2-2, with D hard to call. Germline CDR1 and CDR2: SQVTM and ANQGSEA. The CDR3 loop spans 14 amino acids. Trimming shortened V by 3 bases and J by 5 bases, and 13 bases separated the two germline ends. CDR3 DNA: TGCAGCGTTGAGTTGGCAGGCGTGACCGGGGAGCTGTTTTTT. Residues: CSVELAGVTGELFF.

The chain carries TRBV4-3 and TRBJ1-4, with 7 positions matching TRBD1. Germline loops: CDR1 LGHNA, CDR2 YSLEER. CDR3 length: 15 residues. V trimming: 2 bases; J trimming: 3 bases; junction bases outside the gene matches: 3. CDR3 in DNA: TGCGCCAGCAGCCAATTCAGGGGGGCTAATGAAAAACTGTTTTTT. The encoded protein is CASSQFRGANEKLFF.

V gene TRBV5-1 combines with J gene TRBJ1-6; D is perhaps TRBD1 (5 bases). This CDR3 is 14 amino acids long. CDR1 is SGHRS, CDR2 YFSETQ, per germline. V dropped 3 bases and J dropped 6 bases, with 10 bases sitting between them. CDR3 protein: CASSSGQGNSPLHF. Here the CDR3 DNA reads TGCGCCAGCAGCTCGGGCCAGGGTAATTCACCCCTCCACTTT. The full variable domain, its missing parts supplied by reference TRBV5-1 and TRBJ1-6, is KAGVTQTPRYLIKTRGQQVTLSCSPISGHRSVSWYQQTPGQGLQFLFEYFSETQRNKGNFPGRFSGRQFSNSRSEMNVSTLELGDSALYLCASSSGQGNSPLHFGNGTRLTVT.

The chain is built from TRBV5-6 and TRBJ2-5; possible D gene TRBD1, 6 bases. The ends were cut back, 2 bases at V and 5 bases at J, with 13 bases in the middle. The CDR3 sequence is 14 residues long. The germline V gene has CDR1 SGHDT and CDR2 YYEEEE. CDR3 bases: TGTGCCAGCAGCTTTGACAGGCCGGCGGAGACCCAGTACTTC. It codes for CASSFDRPAETQYF. The variable domain in full, with the rest retrieved from reference TRBV5-6 and TRBJ2-5, is DAGVTQSPTHLIKTRGQQVTLRCSPKSGHDTVSWYQQALGQGPQFIFQYYEEEERQRGNFPDRFSGHQFPNYSSELNVNALLLGDSALYLCASSFDRPAETQYFGPGTRLLVL.

The gene calls are TRBV5-5 and TRBJ2-7; 7 bases agree with TRBD1. CDR3 size: 14 residues. Germline CDR1 reads SGHKS; CDR2 reads YYEKEE (reference sequence). J was trimmed by 0 bases and V by 2 bases; bases with no gene match: 2. The DNA of the CDR3 is TGTGCCAGCAGCTTATGGGACAGCTCCTACGAGCAGTACTTC. Protein: CASSLWDSSYEQYF.